This TCR beta chain was sequenced during a study of T cells in Graves' hyperthyroidism and ophthalmopathy. The study's findings and limits: Ophthalmopathy and stable hyperthyroidism were told apart by a 13 V-J model.

Germline V gives CDR1 SGHTA, CDR2 FQGNSA. Trimming stripped 5 bases from V and 8 bases from J, with 18 bases between. The CDR3 totals 14 residues. Researchers took RNA transcripts and amplified the TCR beta CDR3 regions from them. Carried out on the TCR CDR3, a first-round RT-PCR used the HTBI primer set. TCRdb itself ran the multiplex PCR reads through MiXCR, one entry per CDR3 protein. The sample has 40,000 to 60,000 distinct CDR3 sequences, approximately 50% seen once; the top ten hold 34%. This clonotype was seen at least ten times. The antigen is unknown. This clonotype originated in a man between 18 and 29 years old with Graves' hyperthyroidism. This rearrangement joins TRBV7-2 to TRBJ1-2; a weak D match, TRBD1 (5 bases). Source material: peripheral blood or thyroid tissue (not recorded which). The CDR3 DNA follows: TGTGCCAGCAGCGGCACCCCCCAGGGTGGCGGCTACACCTTC. This sequence encodes CASSGTPQGGGYTF.